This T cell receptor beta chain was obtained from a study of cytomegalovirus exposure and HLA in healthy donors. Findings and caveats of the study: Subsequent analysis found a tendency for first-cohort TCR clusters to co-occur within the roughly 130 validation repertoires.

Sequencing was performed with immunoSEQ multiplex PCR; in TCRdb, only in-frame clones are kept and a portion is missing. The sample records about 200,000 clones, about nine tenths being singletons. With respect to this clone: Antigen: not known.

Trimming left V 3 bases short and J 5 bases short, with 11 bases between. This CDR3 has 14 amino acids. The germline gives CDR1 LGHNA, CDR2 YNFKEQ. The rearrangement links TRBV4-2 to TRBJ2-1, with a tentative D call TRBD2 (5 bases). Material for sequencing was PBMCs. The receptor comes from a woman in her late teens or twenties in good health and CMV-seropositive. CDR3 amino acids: CASSQKRIDNEQFF. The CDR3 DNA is TGTGCCAGCAGCCAGAAGCGGATTGACAATGAGCAGTTCTTC.